Listed below are T cell receptor beta chains from one sample, sequenced in a study of cytomegalovirus exposure and HLA in healthy donors. Here immunoSEQ multiplex PCR was the method, and the copy in TCRdb shows in-frame clones only, minus some. This repertoire shows fewer than 140,000 clones, approximately 70% found once; its top ten account for roughly 0.79%. Material for sequencing was PBMCs. Receptors originate from a boy aged 5-17 years in good health and CMV-seronegative. CDR3s leave out the opening cysteine and the closing phenylalanine or tryptophan.

TRBJ2-3	TRBV10-2	ASTRLAGVPDTQY
TRBJ2-2	TRBV5-1	ASSPNNPGTGELF
TRBJ1-5	TRBV11-2	ASSSGQGRKPQH
TRBJ2-7	TRBV28	ASSLISGPSYEQY
TRBJ1-2	TRBV25-1	ASSEYLLTQSSTYGYT
TRBJ1-2	TRBV19	ASSIVFQGIYYGYT
TRBJ1-5	TRBV28	ASSRTGTSNQPQH
TRBJ2-7	TRBV5-4	ASSRTSGGAPEQY
TRBJ1-5	TRBV6-5	ASSYKGDQPQH
TRBJ2-4	TRBV7-2	ASSLTGAKNIQY
TRBJ2-7	TRBV7-9	ASRRGAYEQY
TRBJ2-2	TRBV9	ASSWTSNTGELF
TRBJ2-1	TRBV27	ASSFQRGNNEQF
TRBJ2-5	TRBV6-5	ASSYEGGRETQY
TRBJ1-1	TRBV6-5	ASNPPGVEAF
TRBJ2-7	TRBV28	ASISPSGTGVHEQY
TRBJ2-1	TRBV6-1	ASSSQGLLMVQF
TRBJ2-2	TRBV7-3	ASGTTNTGELF
TRBJ2-3	TRBV5-1	ASSLSGRTDTQY
TRBJ1-5	TRBV6-1	ASNTGMGDQPQH
TRBJ2-6	TRBV28	ASSSTPGLAGDTGANVLT
TRBJ2-7	TRBV5-1	ASSLLGQGAEEQY
TRBJ1-4	TRBV28	ASSFDAGHEKLF
TRBJ2-5	TRBV7-6	ASSRNSAGIETQY
TRBJ1-2	TRBV25-1	ASSGQGYGYT
TRBJ2-7	TRBV6-5	ASSRVAEDYEQY
TRBJ2-5	TRBV7-2	ASSPGSGLEETQY
TRBJ2-1	TRBV5-1	ASSLELAGGPYNEQF
TRBJ2-7	TRBV12-5	ASGLVNPYFKNYEQY
TRBJ2-1	TRBV5-1	ASSSLAAYNEQF
TRBJ1-5	TRBV5-8	ASSEGGFSNQPQH
TRBJ2-1	TRBV7-9	ASSPPGLAYNEQF
TRBJ1-2	TRBV5-4	ASTFRGDYGYT
TRBJ1-2	TRBV6-6	ASSGEGQANYGYT
TRBJ2-5	TRBV6-5	ASSSPGLRWTQY
TRBJ2-1	TRBV6-1	ASRTRAWGTEQF
TRBJ1-5	TRBV4-1	ASSRVPGQDFSNQPQH
TRBJ1-2	TRBV6-1	ASSGLEGYT
TRBJ2-5	TRBV7-2	ASSLSTGGGQETQY
TRBJ2-6	TRBV7-2	ASSPRVLT
TRBJ2-5	TRBV5-1	ASTQGQETQY
TRBJ2-7	TRBV15	ATSRDPGSYEQY
TRBJ2-5	TRBV5-5	ASSTGTPKKGETQY
TRBJ2-1	TRBV9	ASSPNGYNEQF
TRBJ1-2	TRBV30	AWSRPTHYGYN
TRBJ1-3	TRBV9	ASSPGTGGSGNTIY
TRBJ2-7	TRBV7-9	ASSLASREQY
TRBJ2-1	TRBV19	ASSPRYGDSYNEQF